This TCR beta chain was observed in a study of control samples from healthy donors and cancer patients. Only in-frame clones appear in the TCRdb table, and some are missing; sequencing was by immunoSEQ multiplex PCR. Of 60,000 to 75,000 clones listed, approximately 87% are singletons. The source of this sequence is a man between 50 and 59 years old in good health. Sample: blood.

CDR3 coding DNA: TGTGCCAGCAGCCAAAGCATCAGGCCGAACACCGGGGAGCTGTTTTTT. It specifies CASSQSIRPNTGELFF. This rearrangement joins TRBV3-1 (or the pseudogene TRBV3-2) to TRBJ2-2; D remains ambiguous. The CDR3 runs 16 residues. The germline V gene has CDR1 LGHDT and CDR2 YNNKEL (reference sequence). Trimming cost V 2 bases and J 0 bases, with 10 bases left between them.